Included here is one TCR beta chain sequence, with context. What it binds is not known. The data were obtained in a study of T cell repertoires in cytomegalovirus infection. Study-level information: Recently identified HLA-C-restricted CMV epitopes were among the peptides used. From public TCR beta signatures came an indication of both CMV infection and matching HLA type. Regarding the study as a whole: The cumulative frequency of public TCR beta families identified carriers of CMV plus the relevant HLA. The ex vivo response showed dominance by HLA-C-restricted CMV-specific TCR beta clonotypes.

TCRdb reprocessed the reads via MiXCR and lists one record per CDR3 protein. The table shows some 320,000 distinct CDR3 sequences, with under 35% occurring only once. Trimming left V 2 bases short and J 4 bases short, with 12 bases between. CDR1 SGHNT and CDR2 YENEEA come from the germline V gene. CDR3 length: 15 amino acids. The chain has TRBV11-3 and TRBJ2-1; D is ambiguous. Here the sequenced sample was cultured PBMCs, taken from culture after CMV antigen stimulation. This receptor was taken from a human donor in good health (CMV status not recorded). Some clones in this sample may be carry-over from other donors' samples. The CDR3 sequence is CASSLQLSDYNEQFF. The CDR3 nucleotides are TGTGCCAGCAGCTTACAGCTTTCAGATTACAATGAGCAGTTCTTC.